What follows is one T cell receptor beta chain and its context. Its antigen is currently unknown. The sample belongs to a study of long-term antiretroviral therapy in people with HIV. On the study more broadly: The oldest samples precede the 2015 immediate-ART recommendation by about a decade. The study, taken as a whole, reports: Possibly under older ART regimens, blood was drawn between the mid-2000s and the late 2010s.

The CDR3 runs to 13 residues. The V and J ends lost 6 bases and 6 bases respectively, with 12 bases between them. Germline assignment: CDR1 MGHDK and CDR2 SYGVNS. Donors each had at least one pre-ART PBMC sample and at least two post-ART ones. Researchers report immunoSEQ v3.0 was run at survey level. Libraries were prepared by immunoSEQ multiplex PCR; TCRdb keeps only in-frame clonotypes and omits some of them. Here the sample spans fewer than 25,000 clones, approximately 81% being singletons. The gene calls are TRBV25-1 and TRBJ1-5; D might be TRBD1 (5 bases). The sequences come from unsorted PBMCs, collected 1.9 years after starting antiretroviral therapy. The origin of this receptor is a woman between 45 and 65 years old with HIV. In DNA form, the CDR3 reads TGTGCCAGCAGGGGGCTAGGTAGTCAGCCCCAGCATTTT. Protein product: CASRGLGSQPQHF.